These 7 T cell receptor beta chains were sequenced from one sample in a study of cytomegalovirus exposure and HLA in healthy donors. PCR primers comprised 60 Vbeta and 13 Jbeta primers. TCRdb keeps only in-frame clones here, not all; method: immunoSEQ multiplex PCR. In the table there are fewer than 150,000 clones, over 60% of which are singletons. What was sequenced was PBMCs. These receptors were taken from a man in his late teens or twenties in good health and CMV-seropositive.

Note on this clone: One end of the junction is discordant with germline, which a read error may explain. This chain joins TRBV7-9 and TRBJ2-1; D uncertain. The CDR3 is 12 residues long. CDR1 SEHNR and CDR2 FQNEAQ come from the germline V gene (reference sequence). CDR3 protein: CASSLQYNVQFF. For the CDR3, the DNA is TGTGCCAGCAGCTTACAGTACAATGTGCAGTTCTTC.

V and J are TRBV23-1 and TRBJ1-6; the D gene is possibly TRBD1 (5 bases). TRBV23-1 is placed among ORFs of uncertain function. V lost 4 bases to trimming and J lost 3 bases, with 16 bases between them. This CDR3 is built from 17 residues. The CDR3 protein is CASSPPVGRNYNSPLHF. In nucleotides, the CDR3 is TGCGCCAGCAGTCCCCCGGTGGGGCGTAACTATAATTCACCCCTCCACTTT.

The chain is built from TRBV5-1 and TRBJ2-5; 15 bases are a match to TRBD2. Germline V gives CDR1 SGHRS, CDR2 YFSETQ. Losses at the gene ends were 4 bases for V and 11 bases for J; bases not matched to a gene: 6. The CDR3 is 14 residues long. CDR3: CASSGLAGGKEQYF. DNA for the CDR3: TGCGCCAGCAGCGGACTAGCGGGGGGGAAGGAGCAGTACTTC.

A few counts support this clone. The chain joins TRBV7-3 to TRBJ1-2, with a weak D call TRBD1 (6 bases). CDR3 length: 13 amino acids. The V end was cut by 5 bases, the J end by 6 bases, with 13 bases between. CDR1 and CDR2 (germline): SGHTA, FQGTGA. The CDR3 sequence: CASSELQGNGYTF. Here the CDR3 DNA reads TGTGCCAGCAGCGAACTACAGGGAAATGGCTACACCTTC.

The chain couples TRBV7-9 to TRBJ2-5; D gene ambiguous. The CDR3 is 14 residues long. The V gene lost 3 bases and the J gene lost 5 bases, with 13 bases spanning the gap. Germline CDR1 SEHNR, CDR2 FQNEAQ (reference sequence). CDR3 coding DNA: TGTGCCAGCAGCTTTTCCAGTTCCTGGGAGACCCAGTACTTC. Encoded protein: CASSFSSSWETQYF.

The gene calls are TRBV6-1 and TRBJ2-1; TRBD1 is a possible D gene (5 bases). V was shortened by 1 base and J by 7 bases, with 8 bases between the two germline ends. Per the germline V gene, CDR1 is MNHNS and CDR2 is SASEGT. The length of the CDR3 is 13 residues. This CDR3 is CASSEGQTNEQFF. CDR3 in DNA: TGTGCCAGCAGTGAAGGACAGACAAATGAGCAGTTCTTC.

The chain uses TRBV11-2 and TRBJ2-5; 9 bases map to TRBD1. In germline, CDR1 is SGHAT, CDR2 FQNNGV. This CDR3 is 15 amino acids long. V shed 3 bases and J 5 bases; nucleotides not matched to a gene: 7. The CDR3 here is CASSFGTGSGETQYF. DNA of the CDR3: TGTGCCAGCAGCTTTGGGACAGGGTCGGGGGAGACCCAGTACTTC.